These T cell receptor beta chains were read from a single sample in a study of T cell repertoires in cytomegalovirus infection. These receptors' antigens are unknown. A single record per CDR3 protein comes from TCRdb applying MiXCR to the reads. The sample has roughly 990,000 distinct CDR3 sequences, around 31% seen once. This specimen was cultured CD8+ T cells from PBMCs, taken from culture after CMV antigen stimulation. The receptors here all came from a human donor in good health (CMV status not recorded). Some clones in this sample may be carry-over from other donors' samples. CDR3s include the opening cysteine and the closing phenylalanine or tryptophan. The D gene is left open where the match is weak. The listing skips clone size in some rows; elsewhere it reads once, few, many or a size class.

few	TRBV6-6	TRBJ2-1	.	12	CASSYPLEEQFF	TGTGCCAGCAGTTACCCCCTTGAAGAGCAGTTCTTC
many	TRBV12-3/TRBV12-4	TRBJ2-3	.	17	CASSNPPEPLHRYTQYF	TGTGCCAGCAGTAACCCACCGGAGCCCCTGCATCGGTATACGCAGTATTTT
few	TRBV5-1	TRBJ1-1	.	15	CASSFFGGGNTEAFF	TGCGCCAGCAGCTTTTTTGGGGGGGGGAACACTGAAGCTTTCTTT
.	TRBV27	TRBJ1-2	TRBD1	16	CASSLGHRGLNYGYTF	TGTGCCAGCAGTTTGGGGCACAGGGGGCTTAACTATGGCTACACCTTC
few	TRBV7-8	TRBJ2-7	.	14	CASSSRVSPYEQYF	TGTGCCAGCAGCTCCAGAGTAAGCCCCTACGAGCAGTACTTC
few	TRBV7-9	TRBJ1-1	.	15	CASTTTRGMNTEAFF	TGTGCCAGCACCACGACCCGGGGGATGAACACTGAAGCTTTCTTT
few	TRBV7-9	TRBJ1-4	.	15	CASSLGKPTNEKLFF	TGTGCCAGCAGCTTAGGCAAGCCAACTAATGAAAAACTGTTTTTT
.	TRBV7-9	TRBJ2-1	.	19	CASSPPSRQGPYSYNEQFF	TGTGCCAGCAGCCCCCCCAGTCGGCAGGGCCCCTACTCCTACAATGAGCAGTTCTTC
.	TRBV7-9	TRBJ2-1	TRBD2	16	CASSPRGDYLYNEQFF	TGTGCCAGCAGCCCCCGAGGGGACTACCTATACAATGAGCAGTTCTTC
.	TRBV7-2	TRBJ2-1	.	16	CASSLADGSSNNEQFF	TGCGCCAGCAGCTTAGCCGACGGGAGCTCCAACAATGAGCAGTTCTTC
.	TRBV5-1	TRBJ1-1	TRBD1	14	CASSSGQGAPEAFF	TGCGCCAGCAGCTCGGGACAGGGGGCACCTGAAGCTTTCTTT
.	TRBV12-3/TRBV12-4	TRBJ2-7	.	15	CASSLGYRAPYEQYF	TGTGCCAGCAGTTTAGGATACAGGGCCCCCTACGAGCAGTACTTC
.	TRBV28	TRBJ2-5	TRBD2	16	CASSLMLAGGQETQYF	TGTGCCAGCAGTTTAATGTTAGCGGGGGGCCAAGAGACCCAGTACTTC
few	TRBV15	TRBJ1-1	.	14	CATSRGKPIGEAFF	TGTGCCACCAGCAGAGGAAAACCGATCGGGGAGGCTTTCTTT
.	TRBV28	TRBJ1-6	TRBD1	18	CASTWDPGQGLPGSPLHF	TGTGCCAGCACCTGGGATCCGGGACAGGGACTCCCAGGATCACCCCTCCACTTT
.	TRBV15	TRBJ2-1	TRBD2	14	CATSRAGGYNEQFF	TGTGCCACCAGCAGAGCCGGGGGGTACAATGAGCAGTTCTTC
few	TRBV20-1	TRBJ1-6	.	19	CSARDRDLVPSPYNSPLHF	TGCAGTGCTAGAGATCGGGATTTGGTACCTTCCCCCTATAATTCACCCCTCCACTTT
.	TRBV6-5	TRBJ1-2	TRBD1	17	CASSYSALTGGNYGYTF	TGTGCCAGCAGTTACTCGGCTTTGACAGGGGGCAACTATGGCTACACCTTC
.	TRBV6-5	TRBJ1-2	TRBD1	13	CASITTGSYGYTF	TGTGCCAGCATCACGACAGGGTCCTATGGCTACACCTTC
.	TRBV27	TRBJ2-5	TRBD2	15	CASSLKGREGETQYF	TGTGCCAGCAGTTTAAAGGGCAGGGAGGGCGAGACCCAGTACTTC
.	TRBV27	TRBJ2-3	TRBD1	15	CASSSGTAIADTQYF	TGTGCCAGCAGTTCCGGGACAGCTATAGCAGATACGCAGTATTTT
few	TRBV7-9	TRBJ2-3	.	15	CASLMGAASTDTQYF	TGTGCCAGCCTCATGGGGGCAGCTAGCACAGATACGCAGTATTTT
many	TRBV27	TRBJ2-1	.	14	CAASIRGSYNEQFF	TGTGCCGCCTCAATACGGGGGTCCTACAATGAGCAGTTCTTC
.	TRBV12-3/TRBV12-4	TRBJ1-6	.	15	CASSPGYGGRTPLHF	TGTGCCAGCAGCCCAGGGTATGGTGGGAGGACACCCCTCCACTTT
.	TRBV7-9	TRBJ1-1	.	14	CASSRGLRDTEAFF	TGTGCCAGCAGCCGGGGTCTGCGGGATACTGAAGCTTTCTTT
many	TRBV7-9	TRBJ1-2	TRBD1	15	CASSSPGGTNYGYTF	TGTGCCAGCAGCTCACCAGGGGGTACGAACTATGGCTACACCTTC
few	TRBV20-1	TRBJ2-1	TRBD2	17	CSAREVTGTSLRNEQFF	TGCAGTGCTAGAGAAGTTACCGGGACTAGTCTGCGAAATGAGCAGTTCTTC
.	TRBV12-3/TRBV12-4	TRBJ1-4	TRBD1	12	CASSADRGKLFF	TGTGCCAGCAGCGCTGACAGGGGAAAACTGTTTTTT
.	TRBV14	TRBJ1-1	.	13	CASMSRANTEAFF	TGTGCCAGCATGTCGCGGGCGAACACTGAAGCTTTCTTT
many	TRBV7-2	TRBJ1-2	.	15	CASSLGQLSNYGYTF	TGTGCCAGCAGCTTAGGCCAGCTCTCTAACTATGGCTACACCTTC
.	TRBV11-2	TRBJ2-1	.	16	CASSKTPRTDYNEQFF	TGTGCCAGCAGCAAGACACCCCGGACAGACTACAATGAGCAGTTCTTC
few	TRBV24-1	TRBJ2-5	.	12	CATSLTGETQYF	TGTGCCACCAGTCTAACCGGAGAGACCCAGTACTTC
many	TRBV7-2	TRBJ2-7	TRBD2	16	CASSLGLAGGFYEQYF	TGTGCCAGCAGCTTAGGACTAGCGGGCGGTTTCTACGAGCAGTACTTC
.	TRBV5-5	TRBJ2-1	.	19	CASSPGPLKEGSTYNEQFF	TGTGCCAGCAGCCCGGGACCCTTAAAAGAGGGTAGTACCTACAATGAGCAGTTCTTC
few	TRBV28	TRBJ2-2	.	16	CASSLTQPIAGGELFF	TGTGCCAGCAGTTTAACCCAACCCATTGCGGGCGGGGAGCTGTTTTTT
few	TRBV5-1	TRBJ1-1	.	14	CASSFTGPPGEAFF	TGCGCCAGCAGCTTTACAGGGCCTCCGGGTGAAGCTTTCTTT
few	TRBV12-3/TRBV12-4	TRBJ1-2	TRBD1	18	CASSFHPEQGPQGYGYTF	TGTGCCAGCAGTTTCCACCCGGAACAGGGGCCGCAGGGGTATGGCTACACCTTC
few	TRBV2	TRBJ2-6	.	15	CASAGGASGANVLTF	TGTGCCAGCGCCGGCGGGGCCTCTGGGGCCAACGTCCTGACTTTC
.	TRBV29-1	TRBJ2-3	TRBD1	14	CSVEGRRIRGTQYF	TGCAGCGTTGAAGGACGACGGATCAGGGGGACGCAGTATTTT
.	TRBV28	TRBJ1-4	.	13	CATTAEDFEKLFF	TGTGCCACCACGGCGGAAGACTTTGAAAAACTGTTTTTT
many	TRBV7-8	TRBJ1-2	.	14	CASSPTGFGNGYTF	TGTGCCAGCAGCCCGACCGGGTTCGGGAATGGCTACACCTTC
.	TRBV11-2	TRBJ2-1	TRBD2	16	CASSPHEAGYYNEQFF	TGTGCCAGCAGCCCCCATGAAGCGGGGTACTACAATGAGCAGTTCTTC
few	TRBV6-6	TRBJ2-1	TRBD1	12	CASSRDRVLFFF	TGTGCCAGCAGCCGCGACAGGGTCCTGTTTTTCTTC
.	TRBV29-1	TRBJ2-1	.	15	CSVEDGLASYNEQFF	TGCAGCGTTGAAGATGGGCTAGCGAGTTACAATGAGCAGTTCTTC
few	TRBV12-5	TRBJ2-7	TRBD2	14	CASGPSGGTYEQYF	TGTGCTAGTGGCCCTAGCGGGGGTACCTACGAGCAGTACTTC